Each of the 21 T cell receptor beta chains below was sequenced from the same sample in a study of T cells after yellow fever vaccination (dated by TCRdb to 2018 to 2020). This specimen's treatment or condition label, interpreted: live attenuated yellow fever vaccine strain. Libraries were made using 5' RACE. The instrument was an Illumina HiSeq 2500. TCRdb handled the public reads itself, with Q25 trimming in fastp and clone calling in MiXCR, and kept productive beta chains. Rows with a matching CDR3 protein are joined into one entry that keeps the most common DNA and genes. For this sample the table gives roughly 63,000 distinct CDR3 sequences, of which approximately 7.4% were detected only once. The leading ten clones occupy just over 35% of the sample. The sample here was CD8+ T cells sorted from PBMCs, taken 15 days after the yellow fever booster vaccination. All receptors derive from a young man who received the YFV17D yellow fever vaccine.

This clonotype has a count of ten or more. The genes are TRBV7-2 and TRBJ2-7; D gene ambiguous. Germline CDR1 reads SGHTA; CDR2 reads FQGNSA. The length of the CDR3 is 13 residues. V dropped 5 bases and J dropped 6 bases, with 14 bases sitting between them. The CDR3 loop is CASSRMGFPEQYF. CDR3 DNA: TGTGCCAGCAGCCGCATGGGATTCCCCGAGCAGTACTTC.

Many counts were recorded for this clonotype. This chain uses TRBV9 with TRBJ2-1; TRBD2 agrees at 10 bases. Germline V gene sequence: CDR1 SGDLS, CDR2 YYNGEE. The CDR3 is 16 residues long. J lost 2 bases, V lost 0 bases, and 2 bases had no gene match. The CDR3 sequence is CASSVGTSGTYNEQFF. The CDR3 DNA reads TGTGCCAGCAGCGTAGGGACTAGCGGTACCTACAATGAGCAGTTCTTC.

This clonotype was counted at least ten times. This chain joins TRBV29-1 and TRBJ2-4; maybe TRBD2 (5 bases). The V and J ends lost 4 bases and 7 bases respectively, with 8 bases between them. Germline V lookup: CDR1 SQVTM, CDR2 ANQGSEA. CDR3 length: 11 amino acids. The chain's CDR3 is CSVASRNIQYF. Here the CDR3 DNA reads TGCAGCGTTGCTAGCCGGAACATTCAGTACTTC.

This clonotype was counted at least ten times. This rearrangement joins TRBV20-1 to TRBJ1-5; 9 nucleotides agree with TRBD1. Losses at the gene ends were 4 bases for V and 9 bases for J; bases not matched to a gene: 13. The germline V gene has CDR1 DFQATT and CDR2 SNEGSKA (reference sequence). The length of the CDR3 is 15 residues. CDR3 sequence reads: CSATTLGQGSSPQHF. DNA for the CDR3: TGCAGTGCTACCACCTTGGGACAGGGTAGTTCGCCCCAGCATTTT.

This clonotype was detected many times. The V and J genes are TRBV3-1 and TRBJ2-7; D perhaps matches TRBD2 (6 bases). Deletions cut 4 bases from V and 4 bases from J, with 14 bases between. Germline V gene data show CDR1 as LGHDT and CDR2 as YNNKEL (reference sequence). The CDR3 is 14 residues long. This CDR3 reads CASSPTRGFYEQYF. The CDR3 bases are TGTGCCAGCAGCCCGACCCGGGGGTTTTACGAGCAGTACTTC.

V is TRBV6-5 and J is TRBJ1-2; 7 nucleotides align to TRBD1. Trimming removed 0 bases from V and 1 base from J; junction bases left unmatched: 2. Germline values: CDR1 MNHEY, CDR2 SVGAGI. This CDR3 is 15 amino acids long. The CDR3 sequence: CASSYSRQGNYGYTF. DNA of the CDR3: TGTGCCAGCAGTTACTCGCGACAGGGTAACTATGGCTACACCTTC.

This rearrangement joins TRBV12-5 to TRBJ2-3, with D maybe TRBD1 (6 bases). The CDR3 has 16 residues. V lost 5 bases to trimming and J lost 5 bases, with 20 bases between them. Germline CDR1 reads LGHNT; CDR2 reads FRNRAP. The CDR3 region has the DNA TGTGCTAGTGGTCCCGAGGGGGAAACCCTCGAAGATACGCAGTATTTT. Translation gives CASGPEGETLEDTQYF.

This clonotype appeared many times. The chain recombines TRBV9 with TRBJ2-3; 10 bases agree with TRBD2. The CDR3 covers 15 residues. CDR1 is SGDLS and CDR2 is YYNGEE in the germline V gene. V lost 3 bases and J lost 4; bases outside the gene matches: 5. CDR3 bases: TGTGCCAGCAGCGCGAGCGGGAGGGACGCAGATACGCAGTATTTT. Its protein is CASSASGRDADTQYF.

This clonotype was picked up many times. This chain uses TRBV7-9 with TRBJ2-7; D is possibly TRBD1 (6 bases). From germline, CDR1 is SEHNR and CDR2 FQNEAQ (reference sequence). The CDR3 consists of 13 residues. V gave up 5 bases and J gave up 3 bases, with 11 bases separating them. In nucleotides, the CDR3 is TGTGCCAGCAGCGATGGACAGAGCTACGAGCAGTACTTC. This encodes CASSDGQSYEQYF.

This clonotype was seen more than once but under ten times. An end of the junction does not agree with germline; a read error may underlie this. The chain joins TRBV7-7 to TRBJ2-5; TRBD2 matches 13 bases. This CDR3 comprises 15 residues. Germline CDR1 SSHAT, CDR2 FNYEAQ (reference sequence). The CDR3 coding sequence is TGTGCTAGCAGCGGACTAGCGGGAGTAGTTGAGACCCAGTACTTC. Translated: CASSGLAGVVETQYF.

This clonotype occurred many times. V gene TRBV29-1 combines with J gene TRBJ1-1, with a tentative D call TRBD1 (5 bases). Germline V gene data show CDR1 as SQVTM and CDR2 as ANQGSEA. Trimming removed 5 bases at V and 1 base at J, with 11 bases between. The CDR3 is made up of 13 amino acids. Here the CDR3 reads CSVMTEKNTEAFF. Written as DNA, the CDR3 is TGCAGCGTTATGACAGAAAAGAACACTGAAGCTTTCTTT.

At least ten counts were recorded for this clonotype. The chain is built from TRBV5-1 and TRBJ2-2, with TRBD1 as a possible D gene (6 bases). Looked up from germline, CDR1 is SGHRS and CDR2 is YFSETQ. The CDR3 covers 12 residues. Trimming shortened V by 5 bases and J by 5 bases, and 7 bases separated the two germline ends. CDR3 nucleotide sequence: TGCGCCAGCAGAGGGGGTACCGGGGAGCTGTTTTTT. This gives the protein CASRGGTGELFF.

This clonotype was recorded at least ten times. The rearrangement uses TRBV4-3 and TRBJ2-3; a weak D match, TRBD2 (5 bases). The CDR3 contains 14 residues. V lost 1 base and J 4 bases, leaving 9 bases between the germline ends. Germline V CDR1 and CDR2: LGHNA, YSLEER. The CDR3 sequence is CASSQGGSADTQYF. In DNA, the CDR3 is TGCGCCAGCAGCCAAGGAGGGAGTGCAGATACGCAGTATTTT.

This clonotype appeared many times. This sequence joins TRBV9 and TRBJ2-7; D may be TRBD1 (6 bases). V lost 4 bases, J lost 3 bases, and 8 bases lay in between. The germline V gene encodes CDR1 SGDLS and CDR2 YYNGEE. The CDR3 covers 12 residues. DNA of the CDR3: TGTGCCAGCAGCTCACAGGGCTACGAGCAGTACTTC. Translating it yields CASSSQGYEQYF.

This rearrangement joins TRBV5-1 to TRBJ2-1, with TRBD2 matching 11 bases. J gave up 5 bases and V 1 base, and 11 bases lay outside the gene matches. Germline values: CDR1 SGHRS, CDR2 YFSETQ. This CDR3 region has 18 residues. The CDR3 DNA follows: TGCGCCAGCAGCTTGATTCCTCGGACTAGCGGGCCGGACAATGAGCAGTTCTTC. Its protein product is CASSLIPRTSGPDNEQFF. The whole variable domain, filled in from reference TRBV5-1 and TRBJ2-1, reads KAGVTQTPRYLIKTRGQQVTLSCSPISGHRSVSWYQQTPGQGLQFLFEYFSETQRNKGNFPGRFSGRQFSNSRSEMNVSTLELGDSALYLCASSLIPRTSGPDNEQFFGPGTRLTVL.

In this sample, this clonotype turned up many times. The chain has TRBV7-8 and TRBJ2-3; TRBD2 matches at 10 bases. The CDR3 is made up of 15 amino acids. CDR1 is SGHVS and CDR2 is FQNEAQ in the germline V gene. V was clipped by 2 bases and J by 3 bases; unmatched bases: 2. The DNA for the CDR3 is TGTGCCAGCAGCTTACTAGCGGGAGATACAGATACGCAGTATTTT. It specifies CASSLLAGDTDTQYF.

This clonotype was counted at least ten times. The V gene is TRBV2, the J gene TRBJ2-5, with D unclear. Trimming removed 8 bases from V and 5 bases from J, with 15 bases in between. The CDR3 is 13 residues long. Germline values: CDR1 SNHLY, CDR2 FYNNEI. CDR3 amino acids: CASLGMVGETQYF. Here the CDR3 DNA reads TGTGCCAGCCTTGGGATGGTGGGGGAGACCCAGTACTTC.

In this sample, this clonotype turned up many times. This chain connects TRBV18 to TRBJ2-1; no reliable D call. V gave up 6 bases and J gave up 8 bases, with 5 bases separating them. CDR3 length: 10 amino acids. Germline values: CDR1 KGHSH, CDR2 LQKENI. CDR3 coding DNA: TGTGCCAGCTCCCCCGATGAGCAGTTCTTC. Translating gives CASSPDEQFF.

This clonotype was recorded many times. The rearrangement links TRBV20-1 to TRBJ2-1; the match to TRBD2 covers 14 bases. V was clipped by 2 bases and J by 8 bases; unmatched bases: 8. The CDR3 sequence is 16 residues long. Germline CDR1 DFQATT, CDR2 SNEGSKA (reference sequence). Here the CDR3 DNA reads TGCAGTGCTAGACCCCTCCCGGGACTAGCGGGAGATGAGCAGTTCTTC. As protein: CSARPLPGLAGDEQFF.

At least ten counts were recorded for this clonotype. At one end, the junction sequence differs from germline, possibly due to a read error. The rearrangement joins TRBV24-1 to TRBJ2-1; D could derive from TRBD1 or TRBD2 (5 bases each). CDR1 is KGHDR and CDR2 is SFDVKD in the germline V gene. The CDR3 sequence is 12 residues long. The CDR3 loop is CATSDWGTPSVF. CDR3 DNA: TGTGCCACCAGTGATTGGGGGACCCCGTCGGTCTTC.

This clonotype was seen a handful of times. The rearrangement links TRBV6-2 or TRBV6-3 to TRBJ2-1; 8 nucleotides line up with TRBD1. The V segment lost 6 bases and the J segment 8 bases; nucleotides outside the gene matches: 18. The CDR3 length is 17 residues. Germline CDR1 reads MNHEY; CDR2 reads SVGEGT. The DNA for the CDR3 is TGTGCCAGCAGGAGTACGACAGGGGCTTCAATTGTCGATGAGCAGTTCTTC. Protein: CASRSTTGASIVDEQFF.